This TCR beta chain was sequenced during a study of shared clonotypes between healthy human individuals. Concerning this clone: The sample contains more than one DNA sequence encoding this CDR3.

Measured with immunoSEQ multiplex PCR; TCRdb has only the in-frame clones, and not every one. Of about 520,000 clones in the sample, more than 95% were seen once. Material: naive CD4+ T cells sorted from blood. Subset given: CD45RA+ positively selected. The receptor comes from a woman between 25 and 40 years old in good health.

The CDR3 sequence: CASSLIAGTGELFF. In DNA, the CDR3 is TGTGCCAGCAGCCTAATAGCGGGCACCGGGGAGCTGTTTTTT. This sequence joins TRBV7-3 and TRBJ2-2, with 7 bases aligning to TRBD2. The germline CDR1 and CDR2 sequences are SGHTA and FQGTGA. There are 14 residues in the CDR3. After removal of 5 bases from V and 4 bases from J, the junction contained 4 bases not matched to a gene.